The clone carrying this T cell receptor beta chain has just a few counts. Its antigen is undetermined. This entry belongs to a study of regulatory T cells in long-lasting Graves disease. General study results and limits: The TCR repertoire of persistent Graves' patients was less diverse than that of newly diagnosed ones.

With 6 bases removed from V and 1 base from J, the gap between germline ends came to 15 bases. The length of the CDR3 is 14 residues. The germline gives CDR1 DFQATT, CDR2 SNEGSKA (reference sequence). The time point denotes: newly diagnosed GD, antithyroid drugs for less than 3 months. Following extraction of RNA from PBMCs, that RNA was used to make the TCR library. The authors built TCR beta libraries using iRepertoire HTBI primers and Arm-PCR of CDR3 regions. TCRdb independently ran MiXCR on the multiplex PCR reads; one entry per CDR3 protein. The top ten hold roughly a tenth of the sample, which has about 540,000 distinct CDR3 sequences, around an eighth seen once. The sample was also reused in another study, on T cells in Graves' hyperthyroidism and ophthalmopathy.

This chain uses TRBV20-1 with TRBJ2-5; the D gene is possibly TRBD1 (6 bases). This TCR was recovered from a man younger than 40 with Graves disease. Specimen: peripheral blood mononuclear cells (PBMCs), collected at new diagnosis, from a patient treated with antithyroid drugs. The CDR3 is CSAPPATGQETQYF. For the CDR3, the DNA is TGCAGTGCACCCCCAGCGACAGGCCAAGAGACCCAGTACTTC.